Sequencing of this TCR beta chain was carried out in a study of shared clonotypes between healthy human individuals. Across the whole study: Aged between 18 and 49, the donors were a couple of women and three men.

Findings and limits, study-wide: Sampling was confined to blood; repertoires within tissues likely differ. Several donors shared around 5.2% of their naive CD4 clonotypes.

Within Nashville, Tennessee resided all donors, each a Caucasian adult. Concerning this clone itself: Its antigen is as yet unknown.

Using immunoSEQ multiplex PCR, the repertoire was profiled, and TCRdb retains in-frame clones only, with some absent. The top ten clones hold over 20% of a sample with over 100,000 clones, around 68% of them seen once. J lost 6 bases, V lost 3 bases, and 8 bases had no gene match. The germline gives CDR1 SGHVS, CDR2 FNYEAQ. This CDR3 comprises 14 residues. The chain joins TRBV7-6 to TRBJ2-7, with 7 bases fitting TRBD2. This clonotype originated in a woman under 40 in good health. Sequences were obtained from memory CD8+ T cells sorted from blood. Subset in this sample: CD45RO+ cells pooled with CCR7-negative TemRA cells. The chain's CDR3 is CASSFVLGEGEQYF. The CDR3 region has the DNA TGTGCCAGCAGCTTCGTCCTGGGGGAGGGCGAGCAGTACTTC.